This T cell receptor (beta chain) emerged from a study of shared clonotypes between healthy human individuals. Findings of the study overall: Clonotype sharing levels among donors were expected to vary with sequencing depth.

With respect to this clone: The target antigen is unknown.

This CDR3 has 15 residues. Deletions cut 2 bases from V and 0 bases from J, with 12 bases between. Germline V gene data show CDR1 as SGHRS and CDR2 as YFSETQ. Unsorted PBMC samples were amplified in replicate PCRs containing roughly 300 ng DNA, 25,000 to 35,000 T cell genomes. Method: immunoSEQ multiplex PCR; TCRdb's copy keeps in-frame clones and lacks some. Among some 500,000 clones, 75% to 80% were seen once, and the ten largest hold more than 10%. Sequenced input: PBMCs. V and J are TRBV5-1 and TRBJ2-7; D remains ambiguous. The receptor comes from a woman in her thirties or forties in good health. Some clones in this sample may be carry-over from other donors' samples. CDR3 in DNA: TGCGCCAGCAGCTTTCAAGGAACGGACTCCTACGAGCAGTACTTC. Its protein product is CASSFQGTDSYEQYF.